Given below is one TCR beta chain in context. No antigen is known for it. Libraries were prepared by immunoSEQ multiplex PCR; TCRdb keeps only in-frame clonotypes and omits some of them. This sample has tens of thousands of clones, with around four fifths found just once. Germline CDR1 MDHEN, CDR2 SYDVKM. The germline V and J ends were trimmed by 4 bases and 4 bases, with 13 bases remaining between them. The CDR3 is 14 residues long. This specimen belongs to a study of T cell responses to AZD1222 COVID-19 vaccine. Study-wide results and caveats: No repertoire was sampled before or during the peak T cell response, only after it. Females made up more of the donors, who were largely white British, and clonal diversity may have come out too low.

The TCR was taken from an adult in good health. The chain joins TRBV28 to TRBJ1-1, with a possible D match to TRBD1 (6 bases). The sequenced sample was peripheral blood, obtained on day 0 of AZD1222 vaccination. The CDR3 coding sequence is TGTGCCAGCAGTTACTACAGGGTTGGCACTGAAGCTTTCTTT. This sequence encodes CASSYYRVGTEAFF.